One sample yielded the 26 T cell receptor beta chains listed below, sequenced in a study of T-cell reconstitution after alpha-beta-depleted transplantation in children. Researchers prepared the TCRbeta library using unique molecular identifiers, the study reports. TCRdb passed the PCR reads through MiXCR, listing each CDR3 protein once. The sample lists some 200,000 distinct CDR3 sequences, approximately 8.4% occurring once. This material consisted of PBMCs, mostly from graft donor cells, taken 360 days after TCRalphabeta/CD19-depleted stem cell transplant. Source of these receptors: a male patient aged 2-10 years who had a stem cell transplant for acute myeloid leukemia, so the T cells may come from the graft donor.

CDR3 sequence (DNA): TGCGCCAGCAGCCTCGGTTCGGTTACCTACGAGCAGTACTTC. It codes for CASSLGSVTYEQYF. The gene calls are TRBV5-1 and TRBJ2-7; D uncertain. The CDR3 has 14 amino acids. The V end was cut by 4 bases, the J end by 2 bases, with 13 bases between. Germline V lookup: CDR1 SGHRS, CDR2 YFSETQ.

V gene TRBV12-3 or TRBV12-4 combines with J gene TRBJ1-5, with D maybe TRBD1 (5 bases). V lost 5 bases and J 6 bases, leaving 14 bases between the germline ends. The CDR3 totals 14 residues. CDR3 region: CASSPYGGPQPQHF. The CDR3 DNA sequence: TGTGCCAGCAGTCCCTACGGGGGACCTCAGCCCCAGCATTTT.

This clonotype was recorded a few times. This chain links TRBV30 with TRBJ2-2; 7 bases are shared with TRBD1. This CDR3 is 15 amino acids long. Per the germline V gene, CDR1 is GTSNPN and CDR2 is SVGIG (reference sequence). J gave up 5 bases and V 3 bases, and 9 bases lay outside the gene matches. Here the CDR3 DNA reads TGTGCCTGGAGCGGGTCGGACAGGCCAACCGGGGAGCTGTTTTTT. It encodes CAWSGSDRPTGELFF.

This clonotype was counted ten times or more. The chain recombines TRBV4-2 with TRBJ2-7, with 7 positions matching TRBD1. The germline gives CDR1 LGHNA, CDR2 YNFKEQ. The CDR3 sequence is 15 residues long. Unmatched junction bases numbered 9, after V lost 7 bases and J lost 0 bases. For the CDR3, the DNA is TGTGCCAGCACCCGGACAGGTCTTTCCTCCTACGAGCAGTACGTC. Translation gives CASTRTGLSSYEQYV.

V is TRBV7-7 and J is TRBJ2-5, with 9 bases that match TRBD2. The CDR3 contains 14 residues. Germline loops: CDR1 SSHAT, CDR2 FNYEAQ (reference sequence). CDR3 in amino acids: CASGSGGFQETQYF. CDR3 sequence (DNA): TGTGCTAGCGGGAGCGGGGGGTTTCAAGAGACCCAGTACTTC.

This clonotype appeared a few times. V gene TRBV9 combines with J gene TRBJ2-5; 8 nucleotides match TRBD2. J lost 3 bases, V lost 0 bases, and 10 bases had no gene match. The CDR3 is made up of 17 amino acids. CDR1 is SGDLS and CDR2 is YYNGEE in the germline V gene. CDR3 coding DNA: TGTGCCAGCAGCGTAGACGCGGGAGGAATTCGGAAAGAGACCCAGTACTTC. Translation: CASSVDAGGIRKETQYF.

This clonotype was observed at least ten times. The chain recombines TRBV10-3 with TRBJ2-4, with 7 bases identical to TRBD2. With 0 bases clipped from V and 4 bases from J, the junction kept 6 bases outside the gene matches. There are 16 residues in the CDR3. Germline CDR1 is ENHRY and CDR2 is SYGVKD. The CDR3 nucleotides read TGTGCCATCAGTGAGTCCCCGACTAGCACTAAAAACATTCAGTACTTC. It translates to CAISESPTSTKNIQYF.

The chain recombines TRBV2 with TRBJ2-2; no clear D. From germline, CDR1 is SNHLY and CDR2 FYNNEI. Trimming took off 7 bases at V and 1 base at J, with 7 bases between the two ends. The CDR3 loop spans 13 amino acids. The CDR3 sequence is CASISGNTGELFF. Written as DNA, the CDR3 is TGTGCCAGCATTTCAGGGAACACCGGGGAGCTGTTTTTT.

This clonotype was detected ten times or more. The chain employs TRBV12-3 or TRBV12-4 and TRBJ1-2; D perhaps matches TRBD1 (6 bases). With 7 bases removed from V and 6 bases from J, the gap between germline ends came to 15 bases. This CDR3 region has 13 residues. The CDR3 loop is CASTYRDFHGYTF. CDR3 nucleotide sequence: TGTGCCAGCACCTACAGGGATTTCCATGGCTACACCTTC.

This clonotype was detected many times. This sequence joins TRBV5-1 and TRBJ2-1, with TRBD1 matching over 8 bases. Trimming cost V 4 bases and J 9 bases; bases outside gene matches: 12. In germline, CDR1 is SGHRS, CDR2 YFSETQ. CDR3 length: 15 amino acids. The CDR3 here is CASSPDRADLGEQFF. In DNA form, the CDR3 reads TGCGCCAGCAGCCCGGACAGGGCCGATTTAGGTGAGCAGTTCTTC.

At least ten counts were recorded for this clonotype. The chain links TRBV12-3 or TRBV12-4 to TRBJ2-7, with 7 bases matching TRBD2. The CDR3 covers 12 residues. Losses at the gene ends were 4 bases for V and 5 bases for J; bases not matched to a gene: 2. CDR3 nucleotides: TGTGCCAGCAGTTGGGGGGGAAACGAGCAGTACGTC. This gives the protein CASSWGGNEQYV.

By share, this clonotype counts as medium-sized (0.01 to 0.1%). The V and J genes are TRBV27 and TRBJ1-3; D is uncertain. Germline V CDR1 and CDR2: MNHEY, SMNVEV (reference sequence). The V end lost 4 bases, the J end lost 6 bases, and 7 bases lay between the germline ends. The CDR3 has 12 residues. CDR3 region: CASSWLPNTIYF. The CDR3 nucleotides read TGTGCCAGCAGTTGGCTCCCAAACACCATATATTTT.

This clonotype occurred many times. The chain uses TRBV20-1 and TRBJ1-2, with a weak D call TRBD1 (5 bases). The CDR3 loop spans 15 amino acids. With 0 bases removed from V and 4 bases from J, the gap between germline ends came to 15 bases. The germline gives CDR1 DFQATT, CDR2 SNEGSKA (reference sequence). In DNA form, the CDR3 reads TGCAGTGCTAGAGATCAGGTTCAGGGAACCTATGGCTACACCTTC. Protein product: CSARDQVQGTYGYTF.

The V gene is TRBV3-1, the J gene TRBJ1-1; the D gene is possibly TRBD1 (6 bases). The CDR3 is 18 amino acids. Germline V lookup: CDR1 LGHDT, CDR2 YNNKEL (reference sequence). V was shortened by 3 bases and J by 1 base, with 21 bases between the two germline ends. CDR3 sequence: CASSHRQARGGTNTEAFF. The DNA of the CDR3 is TGTGCCAGCAGCCATCGACAGGCTAGGGGGGGAACGAACACTGAAGCTTTCTTT.

The chain employs TRBV27 and TRBJ2-3; no reliable D call. This CDR3 spans 15 amino acids. Germline-derived CDR1 and CDR2 are MNHEY and SMNVEV (reference sequence). Trimming stripped 5 bases from V and 4 bases from J, with 16 bases between. The CDR3 loop is CASSSRKTLADTQYF. The CDR3 nucleotides are TGTGCCAGCAGTAGCCGGAAAACCCTGGCAGATACGCAGTATTTT.

The rearrangement links TRBV12-3 or TRBV12-4 to TRBJ2-3; TRBD2 matches 8 bases. This CDR3 spans 15 amino acids. V was clipped by 6 bases and J by 4 bases; unmatched bases: 9. The DNA of the CDR3 is TGTGCCAGCAGCCCGAGGGCGGGGGGTGCAGATACGCAGTATTTT. The encoded protein is CASSPRAGGADTQYF.

This clonotype was counted a few times. This rearrangement joins TRBV20-1 to TRBJ2-7, with D possibly TRBD1 on 6 matching bases. CDR1 is DFQATT, CDR2 SNEGSKA, per germline (reference sequence). The CDR3 runs to 14 residues. Trimming stripped 6 bases from V and 2 bases from J, with 17 bases between. This CDR3 is CSATTGTNTYEQYF. CDR3 sequence (DNA): TGCAGTGCCACTACAGGGACGAACACCTACGAGCAGTACTTC.

This clonotype was picked up a small number of times. The chain is built from TRBV6-1 and TRBJ1-6, with 9 nucleotides matching TRBD1. CDR1 is MNHNS and CDR2 is SASEGT in the germline V gene. The CDR3 length is 14 residues. The junction had 6 bases not matched to a gene; V was cut back by 6 bases and J by 9 bases. CDR3 protein: CASRVGQGPSPLHF. The DNA for the CDR3 is TGTGCCAGCAGAGTGGGACAGGGCCCTTCACCCCTCCACTTT.

This clonotype was observed many times. The chain is built from TRBV10-3 and TRBJ2-5; D is unresolved. Germline CDR1 ENHRY, CDR2 SYGVKD. Trimming removed 11 bases at V and 3 bases at J, with 10 bases between. The CDR3 runs 11 residues. CDR3 nucleotides: TGTGCCGCTGGGCGAGAAGAGACCCAGTACTTC. Protein sequence: CAAGREETQYF.

At least ten counts were recorded for this clonotype. The V gene is TRBV27, the J gene TRBJ2-2; unclear D gene. Between the trimmed V and J ends, which lost 10 bases and 0 bases, there was a span of 9 bases. The CDR3 is 13 amino acids. Germline assignment: CDR1 MNHEY and CDR2 SMNVEV (reference sequence). The CDR3: CATWTTNTGELFF. The CDR3 DNA sequence: TGTGCCACCTGGACGACGAACACCGGGGAGCTGTTTTTT.

The sample holds many counts of this clonotype. The gene calls are TRBV10-3 and TRBJ2-7, with D maybe TRBD1 (6 bases). CDR3 size: 11 residues. V was cut by 11 bases and J by 3 bases, with 11 bases left in between. The V gene's germline CDR1 is ENHRY and CDR2 SYGVKD. The CDR3 sequence: CADRIGYEQYF. DNA of the CDR3: TGTGCCGACAGGATAGGCTACGAGCAGTACTTC.

This clonotype was seen at least ten times. This rearrangement joins TRBV11-2 to TRBJ2-3; 7 bases fit TRBD2. The CDR3 is 20 amino acids. J lost 2 bases, V lost 5 bases, and 22 bases had no gene match. The V gene's germline CDR1 is SGHAT and CDR2 FQNNGV. The CDR3 nucleotides read TGTGCCAGCAGCAATCAGCTTCGGGCTAGCGGCTTCGCGACCACAGATACGCAGTATTTT. It encodes CASSNQLRASGFATTDTQYF.

The rearrangement links TRBV6-2 or TRBV6-3 to TRBJ2-7; D is possibly TRBD1 (6 bases). Germline CDR1 and CDR2: MNHEY and SVGEGT. Trimming removed 7 bases at V and 2 bases at J, with 12 bases between. The CDR3 loop spans 13 amino acids. The CDR3 region is CASTQDSAYEQYV. CDR3 sequence (DNA): TGTGCCAGCACCCAGGACAGCGCCTACGAGCAGTACGTC.

The chain carries TRBV20-1 and TRBJ2-1; 14 nucleotides agree with TRBD2. V was pared by 3 bases and J by 4 bases, with 2 bases of the junction left unmatched. Looked up from germline, CDR1 is DFQATT and CDR2 is SNEGSKA (reference sequence). The CDR3 runs 15 residues. The CDR3 sequence: CSASGLAGGYNEQFF. The CDR3 DNA sequence: TGCAGTGCTAGCGGACTAGCGGGGGGTTACAATGAGCAGTTCTTC.

V gene TRBV5-6 combines with J gene TRBJ2-1, with 7 bases lining up with TRBD1. J lost 13 bases, V lost 3 bases, and 16 bases had no gene match. Germline V gives CDR1 SGHDT, CDR2 YYEEEE. CDR3 length: 15 residues. CDR3: CASSWLRQGSPYQFF. The CDR3 bases are TGTGCCAGCAGCTGGCTTAGACAGGGTTCCCCCTATCAGTTCTTC.

This clonotype was counted a few times. The J gene is TRBJ2-6, the V gene TRBV12-3 or TRBV12-4; a possible D gene is TRBD1 (6 bases). V lost 2 bases, J lost 14 bases, and 16 bases lay in between. The CDR3 contains 14 residues. The DNA for the CDR3 is TGTGCCAGCAGTTTACAGGCTTTTACAGGGCTCCTGACTTTC. Amino acids: CASSLQAFTGLLTF.